This T cell receptor beta chain was found in a study of T cells after posttransplantation cyclophosphamide. This table comes from immunoSEQ multiplex PCR, and its TCRdb copy is limited to in-frame clones, with some not included. The table shows roughly 3,400 clones, with approximately 80% occurring only once. Study-wide results and limits: Skin or GI-infiltrating T cells shared few TRB sequences with blood. Later blood repertoires were often dominated by clones from the donor CD8+ memory compartment. TRB clonality was highly associated with recipient CMV seropositivity and reactivation.

Concerning this clone: No antigen is known for it.

CDR3 length: 14 residues. CDR1 is SGDLS and CDR2 is YYNGEE in the germline V gene. Germline trimming cut 0 bases from V and 5 bases from J; bases unmatched to any gene: 5. V gene TRBV9 combines with J gene TRBJ2-7; 7 bases align to TRBD1. The TCR originated in a woman aged 55-69 years in good health, CMV-negative, and a related stem cell transplant donor. The specimen was memory CD8+ T cells sorted from blood. CDR3 bases: TGTGCCAGCAGCGTAGAGGGGGCGTCGAACGAGCAGTACTTC. It specifies CASSVEGASNEQYF.